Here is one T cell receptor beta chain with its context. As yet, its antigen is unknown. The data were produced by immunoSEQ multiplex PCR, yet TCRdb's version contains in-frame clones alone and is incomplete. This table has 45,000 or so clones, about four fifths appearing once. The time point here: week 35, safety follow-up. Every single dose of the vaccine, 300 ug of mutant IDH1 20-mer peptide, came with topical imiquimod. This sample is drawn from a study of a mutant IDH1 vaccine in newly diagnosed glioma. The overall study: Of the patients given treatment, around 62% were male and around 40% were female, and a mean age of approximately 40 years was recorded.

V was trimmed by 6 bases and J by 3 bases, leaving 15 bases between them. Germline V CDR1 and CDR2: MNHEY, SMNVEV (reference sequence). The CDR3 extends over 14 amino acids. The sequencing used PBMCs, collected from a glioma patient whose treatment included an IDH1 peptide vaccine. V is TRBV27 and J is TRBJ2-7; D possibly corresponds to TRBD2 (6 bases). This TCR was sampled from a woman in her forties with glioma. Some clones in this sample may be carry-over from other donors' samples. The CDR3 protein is CASRPVGGNYEQYF. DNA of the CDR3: TGTGCCAGCAGGCCTGTCGGCGGGAACTACGAGCAGTACTTC.